The source of this T cell receptor beta chain is a study of blood T cell repertoires in COVID-19. Study-level information: The origin of the acute and convalescent COVID-19 samples was the United States, Italy and Spain. PBMCs, B-cell-depleted T cells, or T cells provided the cDNA or gDNA that made up the material.

Under the authors' procedure: For nucleated cells, counts were estimated from reference gene primer amplification. The data were produced by immunoSEQ multiplex PCR, yet TCRdb's version contains in-frame clones alone and is incomplete. V, J and clone size are taken as reported in that table, and D and trimming were inferred from the DNA itself. Of a few hundred thousand clones listed, about 82% are singletons. Comment on this clone: This sample includes further DNA sequences coding for the same CDR3.

Trimming pared 0 bases from V and 5 bases from J, leaving 3 bases between. The germline gives CDR1 SGDLS, CDR2 YYNGEE. The CDR3 runs 12 residues. The specimen was peripheral blood. The source of this sequence is an elderly woman with acute or convalescent COVID-19. The chain is built from TRBV9 and TRBJ1-5; D not resolved. The CDR3 DNA follows: TGTGCCAGCAGCGTAGGAGATCAGCCCCAGCATTTT. It is translated as CASSVGDQPQHF.